A selection of T cell receptor beta chains follows, all from one sample in a study of blood T cell repertoires in COVID-19. The data were produced by immunoSEQ multiplex PCR, yet TCRdb's version contains in-frame clones alone and is incomplete. This table holds around 180,000 clones, around 80% found once. Sequencing was performed on PBMCs or T cells enriched from blood (not recorded which). These receptor sequences come from a man aged 50 or older who had recovered from COVID-19. Each CDR3 is given with its conserved first and last residue. Fields, in order: CDR3 DNA, CDR3 protein, J gene, clone size, D gene, V gene. D genes are given only for firm matches. The listing skips clone size in some rows; elsewhere it reads once, few, many or a size class.

CDR3nt: TGTGCCAGCAGCTTAGGCGGTTCCGGGGAGCTGTTTTTT; CDR3aa: CASSLGGSGELFF; j_gene: TRBJ2-2; abundance: once; d_gene: NA; v_gene: TRBV11-2
CDR3nt: TGTGCCAGCAGCCGCCAGTGGAGGGTTGTACTCGAAAACACCATATATTTT; CDR3aa: CASSRQWRVVLENTIYF; j_gene: TRBJ1-3; abundance: NA; d_gene: NA; v_gene: TRBV4-2
CDR3nt: TGCGCCAGCAGCCAAGGGACAGGGGAGATTACGCAGTATTTT; CDR3aa: CASSQGTGEITQYF; j_gene: TRBJ2-3; abundance: NA; d_gene: TRBD1; v_gene: TRBV4-3
CDR3nt: TGTGCCAGCAGCCCAAGGGGTAGGGCTAATGAAAAACTGTTTTTT; CDR3aa: CASSPRGRANEKLFF; j_gene: TRBJ1-4; abundance: NA; d_gene: NA; v_gene: TRBV7-9
CDR3nt: TGTGCCAACGCCGGGACTAGCGGGGGGATTACCACCGGGGAGCTGTTTTTT; CDR3aa: CANAGTSGGITTGELFF; j_gene: TRBJ2-2; abundance: NA; d_gene: TRBD2; v_gene: TRBV10-3
CDR3nt: TGCGCCACCGCAGGATTCTATGGCTACACCTTC; CDR3aa: CATAGFYGYTF; j_gene: TRBJ1-2; abundance: NA; d_gene: NA; v_gene: TRBV4-1
CDR3nt: TGTGCCAGCAGCTCCGGACAGCCTAATCAGCCCCAGCATTTT; CDR3aa: CASSSGQPNQPQHF; j_gene: TRBJ1-5; abundance: NA; d_gene: NA; v_gene: TRBV11-3
CDR3nt: TGTGCCAGCTCGGGTGGGACAGGGGGCTTGAACACTGAAGCTTTCTTT; CDR3aa: CASSGGTGGLNTEAFF; j_gene: TRBJ1-1; abundance: NA; d_gene: TRBD1; v_gene: TRBV18
CDR3nt: TGTGCCAGCAGCCAAGGACAGGGAAGTCAGCCCCAGCATTTT; CDR3aa: CASSQGQGSQPQHF; j_gene: TRBJ1-5; abundance: NA; d_gene: TRBD1; v_gene: TRBV3-1/TRBV3-2
CDR3nt: TGTGCCAGCAGCTTAGGCAGGGTTGGCACCGGGGAGCTGTTTTTT; CDR3aa: CASSLGRVGTGELFF; j_gene: TRBJ2-2; abundance: NA; d_gene: NA; v_gene: TRBV7-2
CDR3nt: TGTGCCAGCAGCCCAACGACAGGGTCGCTAACCGGGGAGCTGTTTTTT; CDR3aa: CASSPTTGSLTGELFF; j_gene: TRBJ2-2; abundance: NA; d_gene: TRBD1; v_gene: TRBV3-1/TRBV3-2
CDR3nt: TGCGCCAGCAGCCTACTAGCGGGGGCCAAAGGGGATGAGCAGTTCTTC; CDR3aa: CASSLLAGAKGDEQFF; j_gene: TRBJ2-1; abundance: NA; d_gene: TRBD2; v_gene: TRBV4-1
CDR3nt: TGCGCCAGCAGCCAAGATATGGTGGGAGGGGGTGGCTACACCTTC; CDR3aa: CASSQDMVGGGGYTF; j_gene: TRBJ1-2; abundance: NA; d_gene: NA; v_gene: TRBV4-1
CDR3nt: TGTGCCAGCAGATCACCTGGGAACGGGGGGTACGAGCAGTACTTC; CDR3aa: CASRSPGNGGYEQYF; j_gene: TRBJ2-7; abundance: NA; d_gene: TRBD2; v_gene: TRBV28
CDR3nt: TGTGCCAGCAACCAAGGGGGGGGACAAGGGGTCCCGACTTTC; CDR3aa: CASNQGGGQGVPTF; j_gene: TRBJ2-6; abundance: NA; d_gene: NA; v_gene: TRBV11-2
CDR3nt: TGTGCCTGGAGTGCTCGAAGCCGCGCTTTCTTT; CDR3aa: CAWSARSRAFF; j_gene: TRBJ1-1; abundance: NA; d_gene: NA; v_gene: TRBV30